The 25 T cell receptor beta chains presented below share a single source sample, sequenced in a study of blood T cell repertoires in COVID-19 (dated by TCRdb to the early 2020s). The library was generated by the immunoSEQ multiplex PCR assay. The clones in this table, taken by TCRdb from immuneACCESS, are in-frame only. Not every clone is retained; where verified, under half of the shortfall comes from an unresolved V gene, and the cause of the rest is unknown. Across this sample there are 52,000 or so clones, with around 90% seen only once. Approximately 3.6% of the sample comes from the top ten. Sequencing was performed on peripheral blood. These receptors came from a man aged 35 to 55 with COVID-19, enrolled during active disease.

V usage is TRBV28 and J usage is TRBJ1-1; 7 positions agree with TRBD1. The V and J ends lost 5 bases and 0 bases, in that order; junction bases with no gene match: 12. CDR3 length: 17 residues. Germline CDR1 reads MDHEN; CDR2 reads SYDVKM. In DNA, the CDR3 is TGTGCCAGCAGTCTAGGGCCCCACAGGGGCCTGAACACTGAAGCTTTCTTT. Amino acid sequence: CASSLGPHRGLNTEAFF.

This rearrangement joins TRBV9 to TRBJ1-6; D remains unclear. The CDR3 runs to 16 residues. The ends were cut back, 1 base at V and 6 bases at J, with 14 bases in the middle. Germline CDR1 and CDR2: SGDLS and YYNGEE. CDR3 protein: CASSVTESISNSPLHF. The CDR3, as DNA: TGTGCCAGCAGCGTAACAGAGAGCATATCTAATTCACCCCTCCACTTT.

The V and J genes are TRBV11-3 and TRBJ2-7, with 7 bases identical to TRBD1. The CDR3 consists of 15 residues. With 3 bases clipped from V and 4 bases from J, the junction kept 9 bases outside the gene matches. In germline, CDR1 is SGHNT, CDR2 YENEEA. CDR3 residues: CASSFRWTGEYEQYF. The CDR3 DNA follows: TGTGCCAGCAGCTTTAGGTGGACAGGAGAATACGAGCAGTACTTC. Full variable domain (outside the CDR3, taken from reference TRBV11-3 and TRBJ2-7): EAGVVQSPRYKIIEKKQPVAFWCNPISGHNTLYWYLQNLGQGPELLIRYENEEAVDDSQLPKDRFSAERLKGVDSTLKIQPAELGDSAVYLCASSFRWTGEYEQYFGPGTRLTVT.

The chain combines TRBV4-1 with TRBJ2-7; 8 nucleotides agree with TRBD2. Germline CDR1 and CDR2: MGHRA and YSYEKL. J gave up 0 bases and V 4 bases, and 23 bases lay outside the gene matches. CDR3 length: 21 amino acids. DNA of the CDR3: TGCGCCAGCAGCCCCGATGTGGCCTCTCTGGGGGCGGGAGGCAGCTCCTACGAGCAGTACTTC. It translates to CASSPDVASLGAGGSSYEQYF.

V is TRBV4-2 and J is TRBJ1-3; 10 bases agree with TRBD1. Germline V gene data show CDR1 as LGHNA and CDR2 as YNFKEQ. The CDR3 extends over 18 amino acids. V lost 3 bases and J lost 0; bases outside the gene matches: 8. The CDR3 nucleotides are TGTGCCAGCAGCCATGGGACAGGGGTTGAGCGCTCTGGAAACACCATATATTTT. It codes for CASSHGTGVERSGNTIYF.

This clone was found a few times. The chain joins TRBV5-1 to TRBJ2-5, with TRBD1 matching over 9 bases. Germline V gene sequence: CDR1 SGHRS, CDR2 YFSETQ. The CDR3 length is 13 residues. Trimming took 4 bases from V and 5 from J; bases not matched to a gene: 3. CDR3 in DNA: TGCGCCAGCAGCCGGACAGGGGCCGAGACCCAGTACTTC. It yields the protein CASSRTGAETQYF. The entire variable domain, with the rest obtained from reference TRBV5-1 and TRBJ2-5, is as follows: KAGVTQTPRYLIKTRGQQVTLSCSPISGHRSVSWYQQTPGQGLQFLFEYFSETQRNKGNFPGRFSGRQFSNSRSEMNVSTLELGDSALYLCASSRTGAETQYFGPGTRLLVL.

Only a few counts were recorded for this clone. This chain links TRBV20-1 with TRBJ2-4, with D unresolved. The CDR3 has 11 amino acids. Trimming shortened V by 5 bases and J by 8 bases, and 10 bases separated the two germline ends. Germline V CDR1 and CDR2: DFQATT, SNEGSKA (reference sequence). The CDR3 region is CSAFRSDIQYF. The CDR3 DNA reads as TGCAGTGCTTTCAGGTCGGACATTCAGTACTTC.

V usage is TRBV19 and J usage is TRBJ1-1; 7 positions agree with TRBD1. This CDR3 comprises 14 residues. Germline V lookup: CDR1 LNHDA, CDR2 SQIVND (reference sequence). V gave up 9 bases and J gave up 3 bases; unmatched junction bases: 10. The chain's CDR3 is CASFHRGADTEAFF. DNA for the CDR3: TGTGCCAGCTTCCACAGGGGTGCCGACACTGAAGCTTTCTTT.

The V gene is TRBV11-2, the J gene TRBJ2-2; D is perhaps TRBD2 (5 bases). V lost 4 bases to trimming and J lost 7 bases, with 13 bases between them. Germline V gives CDR1 SGHAT, CDR2 FQNNGV. There are 14 residues in the CDR3. The CDR3 is CASSYEGLGGELFF. As DNA, the CDR3 is TGTGCCAGCAGCTACGAGGGCTTGGGCGGGGAGCTGTTTTTT.

This clone occurred a few times. V is TRBV19 and J is TRBJ2-1, with D perhaps matching TRBD2 (6 bases). The CDR3 has 15 amino acids. Looked up from germline, CDR1 is LNHDA and CDR2 is SQIVND (reference sequence). Trimming cost V 3 bases and J 1 base, with 10 bases left between them. The CDR3 nucleotides read TGTGCCAGTAGTATCGCTGGGAGGTCCTACAATGAGCAGTTCTTC. This encodes CASSIAGRSYNEQFF.

The chain is built from TRBV4-2 and TRBJ2-1; 9 nucleotides match TRBD1. After removal of 3 bases from V and 2 bases from J, the junction contained 8 bases not matched to a gene. The CDR3 runs to 17 residues. CDR1 and CDR2 (germline): LGHNA, YNFKEQ. For the CDR3, the DNA is TGTGCCAGCAGCCAGGAACCGGGACAGGGACCCTACAATGAGCAGTTCTTC. Residues: CASSQEPGQGPYNEQFF.

The chain uses TRBV19 and TRBJ2-2; TRBD1 aligns across 9 bases. The J segment lost 6 bases and the V segment lost 4 bases, leaving 6 bases of the junction unmatched. This CDR3 is built from 15 residues. The germline gives CDR1 LNHDA, CDR2 SQIVND (reference sequence). For the CDR3, the DNA is TGTGCCAGTAGTACGGGACAGGGTTACGCCGGGGAGCTGTTTTTT. This translates into CASSTGQGYAGELFF.

The chain uses TRBV6-6 and TRBJ1-1; unclear D gene. Trimming stripped 10 bases from V and 3 bases from J, with 15 bases between. CDR3 size: 13 residues. In germline, CDR1 is MNHNY, CDR2 SVGAGI (reference sequence). The chain's CDR3 is CATDADGDTEAFF. CDR3 sequence (DNA): TGTGCCACCGACGCGGACGGGGACACTGAAGCTTTCTTT.

The rearrangement joins TRBV6-5 to TRBJ1-4; D is uncertain. In germline, CDR1 is MNHEY, CDR2 SVGAGI. V was clipped by 6 bases and J by 1 base, with 9 bases between them. The CDR3 is 14 residues long. CDR3 nucleotides: TGTGCCAGCAGCGATCGGGGAACTAATGAAAAACTGTTTTTT. Translated, it gives CASSDRGTNEKLFF.

This chain uses TRBV3-1 (or the pseudogene TRBV3-2) with TRBJ2-3; 16 bases map to TRBD2. CDR3 length: 21 amino acids. V shed 3 bases, J shed 5 bases, and the junction held 17 bases outside the gene matches. Germline V gene sequence: CDR1 LGHDT, CDR2 YNNKEL (reference sequence). The CDR3 spells CASSQVPGLAGGPPSEDTQYF. In nucleotides, the CDR3 is TGTGCCAGCAGCCAGGTCCCGGGACTAGCGGGAGGGCCCCCTAGTGAAGATACGCAGTATTTT.

The rearrangement links TRBV6-2 or TRBV6-3 to TRBJ1-2; 9 bases map to TRBD1. CDR3 size: 15 residues. Germline trimming cut 5 bases from V and 4 bases from J; bases unmatched to any gene: 8. The V gene's germline CDR1 is MNHEY and CDR2 SVGEGT. The CDR3 sequence: CASSTTGGRVYGYTF. In DNA form, the CDR3 reads TGTGCCAGCAGTACTACAGGGGGCCGGGTCTATGGCTACACCTTC.

The V gene is TRBV27, the J gene TRBJ2-5, with 14 bases that match TRBD2. After removal of 2 bases from V and 10 bases from J, the junction contained 6 bases not matched to a gene. This CDR3 comprises 15 residues. CDR1 MNHEY and CDR2 SMNVEV come from the germline V gene (reference sequence). CDR3 DNA: TGTGCCAGCAGTTTAGAGGGTGGGACTAGCGGGGGCCAGTACTTC. Encoded protein: CASSLEGGTSGGQYF.

V gene TRBV16 combines with J gene TRBJ1-5; 7 positions agree with TRBD1. Germline values: CDR1 KGHSY, CDR2 FQNENV. V lost 7 bases to trimming and J lost 0 bases; unmatched junction nucleotides: 3. The CDR3 covers 14 residues. The CDR3 bases are TGTGCCAGCAATTCAGGGGGTAGCAATCAGCCCCAGCATTTT. This encodes CASNSGGSNQPQHF. The full variable domain, completed using reference TRBV16 and TRBJ1-5, is GEEVAQTPKHLVRGEGQKAKLYCAPIKGHSYVFWYQQVLKNEFKFLISFQNENVFDETGMPKERFSAKCLPNSPCSLEIQATKLEDSAVYFCASNSGGSNQPQHFGDGTRLSIL.

This chain connects TRBV7-3 to TRBJ2-3; D is unresolved. The germline gives CDR1 SGHTA, CDR2 FQGTGA. The germline V and J ends were trimmed by 1 base and 0 bases, with 5 bases remaining between them. CDR3 length: 14 residues. The CDR3 spells CASSLSPSTDTQYF. CDR3 nucleotides: TGTGCCAGCAGCTTAAGTCCTAGCACAGATACGCAGTATTTT.

The chain combines TRBV28 with TRBJ2-5; D gene uncertain. The V end lost 1 base, the J end lost 2 bases, and 5 bases lay between the germline ends. Germline V gives CDR1 MDHEN, CDR2 SYDVKM. The CDR3 covers 13 residues. The CDR3 is CASSLFKQETQYF. The CDR3 DNA sequence: TGTGCCAGCAGTTTATTCAAACAAGAGACCCAGTACTTC.

This clone was seen more than once but under ten times. This chain uses TRBV27 with TRBJ2-3, with 9 bases fitting TRBD1. Unmatched junction bases numbered 11, after V lost 8 bases and J lost 5 bases. This CDR3 is 15 amino acids long. Germline V gene lookup returns CDR1 MNHEY and CDR2 SMNVEV (reference sequence). This CDR3 is CASSVPGQGIDTQYF. The DNA for the CDR3 is TGTGCCAGCTCCGTTCCGGGACAGGGCATAGATACGCAGTATTTT.

In this sample, this clone turned up once. The gene calls are TRBV12-3 or TRBV12-4 and TRBJ2-5; 9 bases are shared with TRBD1. CDR3 length: 13 amino acids. Trimming at V came to 6 bases and at J to 7 bases, leaving 6 bases not matched to a gene. The CDR3, as DNA: TGTGCCAGCAGGGACAGGGGTGATAGGACCCAGTACTTC. Protein product: CASRDRGDRTQYF.

The chain is built from TRBV5-1 and TRBJ1-1, with 8 bases fitting TRBD1. V lost 4 bases, J lost 1 base, and 6 bases stayed unmatched. CDR1 is SGHRS and CDR2 is YFSETQ in the germline V gene. The CDR3 length is 15 residues. The CDR3 DNA follows: TGCGCCAGCAGCCCCCCAGGGGGCACGAACACTGAAGCTTTCTTT. Translation gives CASSPPGGTNTEAFF. Complete variable domain (other parts from reference TRBV5-1 and TRBJ1-1): KAGVTQTPRYLIKTRGQQVTLSCSPISGHRSVSWYQQTPGQGLQFLFEYFSETQRNKGNFPGRFSGRQFSNSRSEMNVSTLELGDSALYLCASSPPGGTNTEAFFGQGTRLTVV.

This clone was seen just once. The chain recombines TRBV19 with TRBJ2-7; TRBD1 is a possible D gene (5 bases). The germline gives CDR1 LNHDA, CDR2 SQIVND (reference sequence). The ends were cut back, 3 bases at V and 1 base at J, with 7 bases in the middle. The CDR3 is made up of 13 amino acids. This chain's CDR3 is CASSIRQSYEQYF. The CDR3 bases are TGTGCCAGTAGTATTAGACAGTCCTACGAGCAGTACTTC.

This chain connects TRBV27 to TRBJ1-5; 8 positions match TRBD1. Germline trimming cut 4 bases from V and 7 bases from J; bases unmatched to any gene: 12. There are 16 residues in the CDR3. The germline gives CDR1 MNHEY, CDR2 SMNVEV (reference sequence). CDR3 nucleotides: TGTGCCAGCAGTTCCATCGAACCAGGGGGCCGGCAGCCCCAGCATTTT. Amino acid sequence: CASSSIEPGGRQPQHF.